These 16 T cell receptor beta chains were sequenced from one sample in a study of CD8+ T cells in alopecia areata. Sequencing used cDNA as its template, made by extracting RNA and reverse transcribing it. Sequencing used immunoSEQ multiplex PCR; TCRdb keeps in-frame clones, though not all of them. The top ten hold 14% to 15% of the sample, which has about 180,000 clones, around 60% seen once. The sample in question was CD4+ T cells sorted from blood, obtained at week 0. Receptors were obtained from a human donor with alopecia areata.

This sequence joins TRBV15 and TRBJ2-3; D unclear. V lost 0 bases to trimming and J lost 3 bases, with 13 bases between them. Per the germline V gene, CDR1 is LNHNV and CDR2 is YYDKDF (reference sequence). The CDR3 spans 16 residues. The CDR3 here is CATSRDRPLGTDTQYF. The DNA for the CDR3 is TGTGCCACCAGCAGAGATCGTCCCCTCGGGACAGATACGCAGTATTTT.

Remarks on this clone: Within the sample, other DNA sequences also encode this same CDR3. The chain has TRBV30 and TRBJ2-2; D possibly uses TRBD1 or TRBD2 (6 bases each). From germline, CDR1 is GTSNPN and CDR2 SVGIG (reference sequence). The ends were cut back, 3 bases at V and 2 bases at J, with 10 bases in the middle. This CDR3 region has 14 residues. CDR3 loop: CAWRSGANTGELFF. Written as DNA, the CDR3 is TGTGCCTGGAGATCGGGGGCAAACACCGGGGAGCTGTTTTTT.

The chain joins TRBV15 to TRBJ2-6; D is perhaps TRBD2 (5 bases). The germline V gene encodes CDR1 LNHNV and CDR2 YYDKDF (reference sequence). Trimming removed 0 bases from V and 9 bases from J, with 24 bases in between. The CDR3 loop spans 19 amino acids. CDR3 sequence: CATSREGEGGRPLVNVLTF. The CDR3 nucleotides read TGTGCCACCAGCAGAGAGGGAGAAGGAGGACGCCCTCTGGTCAACGTCCTGACTTTC.

The CDR3 region has the DNA TGTGCCAGCAGTGAATACGACACCGGGGAGCTGTTTTTT. It yields the protein CASSEYDTGELFF. This chain uses TRBV25-1 with TRBJ2-2; D uncertain. In germline, CDR1 is MGHDK, CDR2 SYGVNS. The CDR3 is 13 amino acids. The ends were cut back, 0 bases at V and 3 bases at J, with 2 bases in the middle.

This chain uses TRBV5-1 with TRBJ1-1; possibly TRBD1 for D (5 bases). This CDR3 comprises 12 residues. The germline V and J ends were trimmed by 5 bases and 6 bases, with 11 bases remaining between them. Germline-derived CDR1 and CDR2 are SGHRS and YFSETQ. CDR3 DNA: TGCGCCAGCAGTCGGGGGTCAGCTGAAGCTTTCTTT. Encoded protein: CASSRGSAEAFF.

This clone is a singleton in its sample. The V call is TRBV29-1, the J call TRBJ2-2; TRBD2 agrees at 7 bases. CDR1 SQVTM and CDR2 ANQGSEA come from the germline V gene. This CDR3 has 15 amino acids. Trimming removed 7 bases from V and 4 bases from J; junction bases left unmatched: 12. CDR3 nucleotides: TGCAGCGCAGTAGGGAGCGGGGTCAGCACCGGGGAGCTGTTTTTT. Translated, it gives CSAVGSGVSTGELFF.

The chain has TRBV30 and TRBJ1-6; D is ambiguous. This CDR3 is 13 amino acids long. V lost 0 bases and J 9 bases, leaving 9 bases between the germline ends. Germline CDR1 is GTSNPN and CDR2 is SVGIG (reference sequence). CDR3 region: CAWSVESGSPLHF. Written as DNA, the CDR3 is TGTGCCTGGAGTGTGGAATCAGGTTCACCCCTCCACTTT. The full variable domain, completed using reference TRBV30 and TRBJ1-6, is SQTIHQWPATLVQPVGSPLSLECTVEGTSNPNLYWYRQAAGRGLQLLFYSVGIGQISSEVPQNLSASRPQDRQFILSSKKLLLSDSGFYLCAWSVESGSPLHFGNGTRLTVT.

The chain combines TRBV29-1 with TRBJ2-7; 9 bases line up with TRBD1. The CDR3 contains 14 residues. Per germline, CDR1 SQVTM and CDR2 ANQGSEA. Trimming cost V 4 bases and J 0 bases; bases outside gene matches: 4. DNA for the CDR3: TGCAGCGTTGGCCGGGACAGGGACTCCTACGAGCAGTACTTC. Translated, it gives CSVGRDRDSYEQYF.

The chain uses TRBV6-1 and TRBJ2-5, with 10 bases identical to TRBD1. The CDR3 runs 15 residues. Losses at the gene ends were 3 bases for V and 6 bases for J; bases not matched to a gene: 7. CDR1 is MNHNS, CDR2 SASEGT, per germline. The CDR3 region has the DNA TGTGCCAGCAGTGATGCGGGACAGGGGATGAAGACCCAGTACTTC. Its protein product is CASSDAGQGMKTQYF.

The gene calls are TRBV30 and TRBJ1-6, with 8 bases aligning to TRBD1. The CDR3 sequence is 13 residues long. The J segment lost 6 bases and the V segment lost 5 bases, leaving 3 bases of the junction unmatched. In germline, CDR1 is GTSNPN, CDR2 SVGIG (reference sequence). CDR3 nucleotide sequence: TGTGCCTGGGAAGGACAGGGTAATTCACCCCTCCACTTT. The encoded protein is CAWEGQGNSPLHF.

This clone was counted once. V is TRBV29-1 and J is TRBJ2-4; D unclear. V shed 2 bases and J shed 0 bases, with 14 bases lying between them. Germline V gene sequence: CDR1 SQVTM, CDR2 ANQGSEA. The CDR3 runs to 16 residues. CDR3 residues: CSVETRGRVAKNIQYF. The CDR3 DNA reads TGCAGCGTTGAAACCCGAGGACGAGTAGCCAAAAACATTCAGTACTTC.

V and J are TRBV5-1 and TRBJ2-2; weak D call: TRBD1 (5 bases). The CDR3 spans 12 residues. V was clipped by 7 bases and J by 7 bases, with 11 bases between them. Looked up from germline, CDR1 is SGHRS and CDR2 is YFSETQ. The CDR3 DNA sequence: TGCGCCAGCGGCCAGGGTCACGGGGAGCTGTTTTTT. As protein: CASGQGHGELFF.

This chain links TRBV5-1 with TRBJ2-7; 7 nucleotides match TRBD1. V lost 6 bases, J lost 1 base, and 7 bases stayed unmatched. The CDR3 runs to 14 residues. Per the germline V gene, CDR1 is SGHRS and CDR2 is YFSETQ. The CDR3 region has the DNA TGCGCCAGCAACTGGGACAGTCCATCCTACGAGCAGTACTTC. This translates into CASNWDSPSYEQYF.

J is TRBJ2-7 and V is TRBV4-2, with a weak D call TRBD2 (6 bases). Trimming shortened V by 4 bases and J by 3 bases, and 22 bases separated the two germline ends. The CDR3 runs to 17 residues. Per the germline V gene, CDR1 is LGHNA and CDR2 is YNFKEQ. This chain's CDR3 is CASSPYRDSQPHYEQYF. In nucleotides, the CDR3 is TGTGCCAGCAGCCCCTATCGGGACTCCCAACCGCACTACGAGCAGTACTTC.

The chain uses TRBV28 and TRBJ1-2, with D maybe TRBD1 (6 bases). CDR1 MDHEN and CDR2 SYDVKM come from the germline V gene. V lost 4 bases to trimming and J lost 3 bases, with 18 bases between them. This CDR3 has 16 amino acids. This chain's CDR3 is CASSSHQGGGYYGYTF. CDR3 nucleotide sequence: TGTGCCAGCAGTTCCCACCAAGGAGGGGGGTACTATGGCTACACCTTC.

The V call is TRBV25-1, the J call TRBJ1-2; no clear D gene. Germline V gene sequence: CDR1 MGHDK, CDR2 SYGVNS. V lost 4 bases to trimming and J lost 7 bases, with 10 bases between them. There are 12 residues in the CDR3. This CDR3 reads CASSVSGRGYTF. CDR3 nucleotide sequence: TGTGCCAGCAGTGTGTCAGGTCGTGGCTACACCTTC.